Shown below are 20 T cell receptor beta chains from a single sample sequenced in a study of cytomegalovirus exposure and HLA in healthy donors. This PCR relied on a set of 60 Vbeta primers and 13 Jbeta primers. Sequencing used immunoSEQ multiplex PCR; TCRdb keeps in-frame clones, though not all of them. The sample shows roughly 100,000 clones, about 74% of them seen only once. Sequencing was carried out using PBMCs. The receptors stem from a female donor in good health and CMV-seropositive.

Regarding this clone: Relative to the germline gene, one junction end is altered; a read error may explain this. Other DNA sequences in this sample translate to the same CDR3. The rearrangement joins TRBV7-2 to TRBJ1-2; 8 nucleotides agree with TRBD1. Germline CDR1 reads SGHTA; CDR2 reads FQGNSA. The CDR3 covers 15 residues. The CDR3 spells CASSLADRDRYGYTF. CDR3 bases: TGTGCCAGCAGTTTAGCGGACAGGGATCGCTATGGCTACACCTTC.

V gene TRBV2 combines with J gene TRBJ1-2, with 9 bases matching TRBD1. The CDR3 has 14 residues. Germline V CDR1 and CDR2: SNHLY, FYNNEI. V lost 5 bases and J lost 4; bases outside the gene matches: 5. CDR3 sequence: CASSSDRGVYGYTF. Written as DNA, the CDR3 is TGTGCCAGCAGTTCCGACAGGGGGGTCTATGGCTACACCTTC.

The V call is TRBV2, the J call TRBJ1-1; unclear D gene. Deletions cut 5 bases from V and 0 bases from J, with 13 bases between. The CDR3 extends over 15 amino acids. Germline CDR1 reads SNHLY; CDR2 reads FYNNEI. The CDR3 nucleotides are TGTGCCAGCAGTCGGTCTTCGGGAATGAACACTGAAGCTTTCTTT. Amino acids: CASSRSSGMNTEAFF.

The CDR3 sequence is CAIEGVLGAEAFF. The CDR3 DNA follows: TGTGCCATCGAGGGAGTCCTTGGGGCTGAAGCTTTCTTT. The rearrangement uses TRBV28 and TRBJ1-1; D is undetermined. V lost 10 bases and J lost 6, with 18 bases in between. The V gene's germline CDR1 is MDHEN and CDR2 SYDVKM. This CDR3 is built from 13 residues.

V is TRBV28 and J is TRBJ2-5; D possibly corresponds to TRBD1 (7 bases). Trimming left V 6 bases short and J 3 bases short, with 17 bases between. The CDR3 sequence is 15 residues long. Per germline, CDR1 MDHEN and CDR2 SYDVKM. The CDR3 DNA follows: TGTGCCAGCAGCCGCAGGGGGGCAGAGGAAGAGACCCAGTACTTC. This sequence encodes CASSRRGAEEETQYF.

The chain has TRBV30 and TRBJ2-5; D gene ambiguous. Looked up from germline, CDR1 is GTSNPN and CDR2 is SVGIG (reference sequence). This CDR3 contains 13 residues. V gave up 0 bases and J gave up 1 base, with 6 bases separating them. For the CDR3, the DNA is TGTGCCTGGAGTGTGGGCTTCCAAGAGACCCAGTACTTC. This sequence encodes CAWSVGFQETQYF. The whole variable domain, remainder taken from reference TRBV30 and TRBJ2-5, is SQTIHQWPATLVQPVGSPLSLECTVEGTSNPNLYWYRQAAGRGLQLLFYSVGIGQISSEVPQNLSASRPQDRQFILSSKKLLLSDSGFYLCAWSVGFQETQYFGPGTRLLVL.

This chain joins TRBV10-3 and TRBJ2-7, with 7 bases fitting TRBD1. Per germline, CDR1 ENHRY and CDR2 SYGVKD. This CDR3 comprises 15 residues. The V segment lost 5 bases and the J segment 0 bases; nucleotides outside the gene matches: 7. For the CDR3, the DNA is TGTGCCATCAGTAGGGTGGGGACAGCCTCCTACGAGCAGTACTTC. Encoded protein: CAISRVGTASYEQYF.

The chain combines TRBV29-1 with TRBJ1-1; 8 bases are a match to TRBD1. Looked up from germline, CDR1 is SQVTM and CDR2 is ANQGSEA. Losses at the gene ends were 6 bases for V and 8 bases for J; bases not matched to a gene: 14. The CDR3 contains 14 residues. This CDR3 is CSVRQGRNSGEAFF. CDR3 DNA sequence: TGCAGCGTACGACAGGGGCGAAATTCAGGAGAAGCTTTCTTT.

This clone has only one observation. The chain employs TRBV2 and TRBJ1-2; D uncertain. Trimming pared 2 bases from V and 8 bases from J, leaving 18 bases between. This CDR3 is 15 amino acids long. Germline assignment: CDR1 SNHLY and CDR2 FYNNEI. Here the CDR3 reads CASSESLTYPLGYTF. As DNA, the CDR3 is TGTGCCAGCAGTGAATCCCTAACTTATCCTTTGGGCTACACCTTC. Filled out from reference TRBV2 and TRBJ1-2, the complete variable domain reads EPEVTQTPSHQVTQMGQEVILRCVPISNHLYFYWYRQILGQKVEFLVSFYNNEISEKSEIFDDQFSVERPDGSNFTLKIRSTKLEDSAMYFCASSESLTYPLGYTFGSGTRLTVV.

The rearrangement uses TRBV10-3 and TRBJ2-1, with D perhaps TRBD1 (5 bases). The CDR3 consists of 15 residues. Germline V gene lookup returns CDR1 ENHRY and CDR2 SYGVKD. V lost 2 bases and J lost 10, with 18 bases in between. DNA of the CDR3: TGTGCCATCAGTGAGCCCCGTTTGGCAGCAGGGGAGCAGTTCTTC. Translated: CAISEPRLAAGEQFF.

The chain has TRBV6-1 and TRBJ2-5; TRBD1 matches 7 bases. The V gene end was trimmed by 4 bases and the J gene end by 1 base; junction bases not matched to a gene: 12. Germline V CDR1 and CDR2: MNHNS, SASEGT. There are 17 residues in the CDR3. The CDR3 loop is CASSALGQPYSQETQYF. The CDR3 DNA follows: TGTGCCAGCAGTGCCTTGGGACAGCCCTACTCCCAAGAGACCCAGTACTTC.

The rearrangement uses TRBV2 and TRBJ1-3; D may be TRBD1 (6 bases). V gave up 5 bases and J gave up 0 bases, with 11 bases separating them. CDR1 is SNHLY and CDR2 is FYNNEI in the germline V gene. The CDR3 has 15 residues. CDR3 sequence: CASSKQGTSGNTIYF. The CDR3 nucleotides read TGTGCCAGCAGTAAACAGGGAACCTCTGGAAACACCATATATTTT.

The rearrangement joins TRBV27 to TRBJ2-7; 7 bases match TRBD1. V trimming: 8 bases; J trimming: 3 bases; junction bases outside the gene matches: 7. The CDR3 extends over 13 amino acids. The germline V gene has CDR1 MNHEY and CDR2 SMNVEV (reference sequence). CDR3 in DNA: TGTGCCAGCGGAAGGGACAGCGACTACGAGCAGTACTTC. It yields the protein CASGRDSDYEQYF.

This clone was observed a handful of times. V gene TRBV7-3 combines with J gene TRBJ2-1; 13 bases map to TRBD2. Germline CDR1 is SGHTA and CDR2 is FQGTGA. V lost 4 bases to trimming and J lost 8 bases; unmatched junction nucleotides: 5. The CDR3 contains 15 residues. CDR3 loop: CASSSGLAGAYEQFF. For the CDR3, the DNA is TGTGCCAGCAGCTCTGGACTAGCGGGAGCTTATGAGCAGTTCTTC.

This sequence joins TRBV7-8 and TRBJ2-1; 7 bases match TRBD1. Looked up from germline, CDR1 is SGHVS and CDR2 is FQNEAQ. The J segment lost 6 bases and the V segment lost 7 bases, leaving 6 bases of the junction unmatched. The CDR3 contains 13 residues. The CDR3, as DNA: TGTGCCAGCAACAGGGGAACCAGCAATGAGCAGTTCTTC. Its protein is CASNRGTSNEQFF.

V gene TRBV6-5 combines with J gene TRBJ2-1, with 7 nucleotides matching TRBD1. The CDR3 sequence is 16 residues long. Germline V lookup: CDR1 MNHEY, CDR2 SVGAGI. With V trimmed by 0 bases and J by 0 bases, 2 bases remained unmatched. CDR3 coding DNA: TGTGCCAGCAGTTACTCGACAGGGAGCTCCTACAATGAGCAGTTCTTC. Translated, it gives CASSYSTGSSYNEQFF.

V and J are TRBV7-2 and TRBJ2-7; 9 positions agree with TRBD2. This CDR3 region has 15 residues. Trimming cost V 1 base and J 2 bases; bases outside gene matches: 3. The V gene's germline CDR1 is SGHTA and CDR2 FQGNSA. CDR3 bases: TGTGCCAGCAGCTTAGGCGGGGGGGTAACCTACGAGCAGTACTTC. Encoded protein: CASSLGGGVTYEQYF.

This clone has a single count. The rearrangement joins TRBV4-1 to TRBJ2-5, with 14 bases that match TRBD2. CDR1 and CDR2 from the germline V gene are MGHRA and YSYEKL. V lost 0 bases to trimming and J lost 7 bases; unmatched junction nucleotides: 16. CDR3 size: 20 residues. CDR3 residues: CASSQDIGTSGGLGKGTQYF. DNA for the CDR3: TGCGCCAGCAGCCAAGATATAGGGACTAGCGGGGGTTTAGGGAAGGGGACCCAGTACTTC.

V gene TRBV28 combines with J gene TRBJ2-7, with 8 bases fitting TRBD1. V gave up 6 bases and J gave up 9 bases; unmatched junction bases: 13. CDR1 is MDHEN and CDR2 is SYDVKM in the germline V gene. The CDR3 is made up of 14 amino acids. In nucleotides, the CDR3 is TGTGCCAGCAGGGAGGGCCCCACAGGGGGTGGGCAGTACTTC. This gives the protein CASREGPTGGGQYF.

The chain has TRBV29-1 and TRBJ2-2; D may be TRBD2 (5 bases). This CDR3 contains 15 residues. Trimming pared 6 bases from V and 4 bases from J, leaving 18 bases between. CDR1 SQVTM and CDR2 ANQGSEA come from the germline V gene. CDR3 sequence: CSVSTTGVSTGELFF. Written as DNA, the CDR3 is TGCAGCGTCTCAACCACCGGGGTGAGCACCGGGGAGCTGTTTTTT.